This record looks at one TCR beta chain sequence and its context. The antigen is undetermined. The sample is drawn from a study of cytomegalovirus exposure and HLA in healthy donors. The study's findings and limits: Analyzed later, most CMV-associated TCR beta chains appeared HLA-restricted. Cytomegalovirus-associated TCR beta chains were listed, numbering over 150. Across donors, sequencing depth was assumed by presence/absence analyses to be roughly uniform.

60 Vbeta and 13 Jbeta primers were used in PCR. Only in-frame clones appear in the TCRdb table, and some are missing; sequencing was by immunoSEQ multiplex PCR. Of 77,000 or so clones in the sample, 60% to 80% were seen once. Sequencing was carried out using PBMCs. The sequence was collected from a middle-aged woman in good health and CMV-seronegative.

The CDR3 DNA sequence: TGTGCCAGCAGCGTAGACCTACTAGCGGGGGGGCAATTCTTC. Its translation: CASSVDLLAGGQFF. The chain is built from TRBV9 and TRBJ2-1, with TRBD2 matching over 13 bases. After removal of 0 bases from V and 16 bases from J, the junction contained 7 bases not matched to a gene. The CDR3 extends over 14 amino acids. CDR1 and CDR2 (germline): SGDLS, YYNGEE.